A selection of T cell receptor beta chains follows, all from one sample in a study of T cell responses to AZD1222 COVID-19 vaccine. Clones were read by immunoSEQ multiplex PCR, and TCRdb kept only the in-frame ones, dropping some. Among roughly 24,000 clones listed, over 75% were seen once. Material: peripheral blood, obtained 28 days after the second AZD1222 dose. Receptors were obtained from an adult who received the AZD1222 COVID-19 vaccine. Each CDR3 is given with its conserved first and last residue. A D gene is named only where the DNA matches it firmly. Clone size is shown for a subset of rows, as once, few, many or a class of expanded clone.

V gene	D gene	J gene	clone size	CDR3 DNA	CDR3 protein
TRBV5-1	-	TRBJ2-1	-	TGCGCCAGCAGCCCCGACCGCGGCGCCGCCGGGGAGCAGTTCTTC	CASSPDRGAAGEQFF
TRBV24-1	-	TRBJ1-5	-	TGTGCCACCAGCGCGGGAGAGGACGCTCAGCCCCAGCATTTT	CATSAGEDAQPQHF
TRBV19	TRBD1	TRBJ2-7	-	TGTGCCAGTAGTACCCCGGGACAGACAAGCTCCTACGAGCAGTACTTC	CASSTPGQTSSYEQYF
TRBV18	-	TRBJ1-3	-	TGTGCCAGCTCACCACCGGGGGAATACTCTGGAAACACCATATATTTT	CASSPPGEYSGNTIYF
TRBV12-5	TRBD2	TRBJ2-1	-	TGTGCTAGTGGCTTGGGACTAGCGAGTGTCTTC	CASGLGLASVF
TRBV7-8	-	TRBJ1-1	-	TGTGCCAGCAGTCATGGACAGATGAACACTGAAGCTTTCTTT	CASSHGQMNTEAFF
TRBV28	TRBD1	TRBJ1-6	once	TGTGCCAGCACCCCCCGGGCAGAGACAGGGTCACCCCTCCACTTT	CASTPRAETGSPLHF
TRBV18	-	TRBJ1-1	-	TGTGCCAGCAAAGGGTTTATGAACACTGAAGCTTTCTTT	CASKGFMNTEAFF
TRBV5-1	-	TRBJ2-7	once	TGCGCCAGCAGCTTGGAAGGGAATGAGCAGTACTTC	CASSLEGNEQYF
TRBV5-6	-	TRBJ1-1	-	TGTGCCAGCAGCTTTGGGAACACTGAAGCTTTCTTT	CASSFGNTEAFF
TRBV7-6	TRBD1	TRBJ1-1	-	TGTGCCAGCAGCTCTCGGACAGGAGGGAACACTGAAGCTTTCTTT	CASSSRTGGNTEAFF
TRBV25-1	-	TRBJ1-2	-	TGTGCCAGCAGTGAAGTAGGTACCGGTGGCTACACCTTC	CASSEVGTGGYTF
TRBV9	TRBD2	TRBJ2-7	-	TGTGCCAGCAGCGCCGGGACTAGCGCCTCCTACGAGCAGTACTTC	CASSAGTSASYEQYF
TRBV9	-	TRBJ2-1	-	TGTGCCAGCGCCGCTAGCTCTCCTAGGGAGCAGTTCTTC	CASAASSPREQFF
TRBV4-1	TRBD1	TRBJ2-5	-	TGCGCCAGCAGCCGAGGTCAGGGGGAGGAGACCCAGTACTTC	CASSRGQGEETQYF
TRBV7-9	TRBD1	TRBJ1-5	-	TGTGCCAGCAGCTATGGGGACAGTCAGCCCCAGCATTTT	CASSYGDSQPQHF
TRBV4-3	-	TRBJ2-3	-	TGCGCCAGCAGCCAAGACGGGGAAACCGAGGATACGCAGTATTTT	CASSQDGETEDTQYF
TRBV19	-	TRBJ1-4	-	TGTGCCAGTAGCGCGGGGGGCTTTGCAACTAATGAAAAACTGTTTTTT	CASSAGGFATNEKLFF
TRBV28	-	TRBJ1-6	-	TGTGCCAGCAGTGCCCCAGGGGCCCCCTCACCCCTCCACTTT	CASSAPGAPSPLHF
TRBV19	TRBD2	TRBJ2-7	-	TGTGCCAGTAGTACGAGCGGGGGGACGATCTACGAGCAGTACTTC	CASSTSGGTIYEQYF
TRBV6-1	TRBD1	TRBJ1-2	-	TGTGCCAGCACCCGGACAGGGCCCGATGGCTACACCTTC	CASTRTGPDGYTF
TRBV2	-	TRBJ2-7	-	TGTGCCAGCAGTCGAAGTAGTGGGGGCTACGAGCAGTACTTC	CASSRSSGGYEQYF
TRBV27	-	TRBJ2-3	-	TGTGCCAGCTCCTGGGGCGATACGCAGTATTTT	CASSWGDTQYF
TRBV5-8	-	TRBJ1-5	-	TGTGCCAGCAGCTTGATCGTCTCTTACGACAGAGAAAGCAATCAGCCCCAGCATTTT	CASSLIVSYDRESNQPQHF
TRBV19	TRBD1	TRBJ2-5	-	TGTGCCAGTAGTTCGACAGGGGGACAAGAGACCCAGTACTTC	CASSSTGGQETQYF
TRBV9	-	TRBJ2-3	-	TGTGCCAGCAGCGTAGAACTGGGCACAGATACGCAGTATTTT	CASSVELGTDTQYF
TRBV5-1	TRBD1	TRBJ2-3	-	TGCGCCAGCCAAAATCTCCCGGGACAGGGTGCAGATACGCAGTATTTT	CASQNLPGQGADTQYF
TRBV19	-	TRBJ1-2	-	TGTGCCAGTAGTATAGGGAGACAGGACTATGGCTACACCTTC	CASSIGRQDYGYTF
TRBV7-2	TRBD1	TRBJ1-3	-	TGTGCCAGCAGCCAGGGGACAGTCTCTGGAAACACCATATATTTT	CASSQGTVSGNTIYF
TRBV6-1	TRBD2	TRBJ2-1	once	TGTGCCAGCAGTGGCGAGCGGGGCGGATTTTACAATGAGCAGTTCTTC	CASSGERGGFYNEQFF
TRBV6-2/TRBV6-3	-	TRBJ1-5	-	TGTGCCAGCCGTTTACCGGGGGATAGCAATCAGCCCCAGCATTTT	CASRLPGDSNQPQHF
TRBV3-1/TRBV3-2	-	TRBJ1-2	-	TGTGCCAGCAGCCAAGCAGTCTATGGCTACACCTTC	CASSQAVYGYTF
TRBV6-2/TRBV6-3	TRBD2	TRBJ2-7	-	TGTGCCAGCAGTTACTCTGGCGGGGGCTCCTACGAGCAGTACTTC	CASSYSGGGSYEQYF
TRBV6-5	-	TRBJ2-1	-	TGTGCCAGCAGTTACTTTGGGGATTACAATGAGCAGTTCTTC	CASSYFGDYNEQFF
TRBV9	-	TRBJ2-2	-	TGTGCCAGCAGCGTAGCAGGTGGCAGGTGGGCCGGGGAGCTGTTTTTT	CASSVAGGRWAGELFF
TRBV7-2	-	TRBJ2-7	-	TGTGCCAGCAGCTTAGCTCGGTCCTCCTACGAGCAGTACTTC	CASSLARSSYEQYF
TRBV25-1	-	TRBJ2-7	-	TGTGCCAGCAGCCCGGGACTGGTCTCCTACGAGCAGTACTTC	CASSPGLVSYEQYF
TRBV19	-	TRBJ1-5	-	TGTGCCAGTAGTATCGGGGGCAGCAATCAGCCCCAGCATTTT	CASSIGGSNQPQHF
TRBV6-5	-	TRBJ1-2	-	TGTGCCAGCAGCGTCGGGGGCCTCTATGGCTACACCTTC	CASSVGGLYGYTF
TRBV2	TRBD2	TRBJ2-1	-	TGTGCCAGCTATAGGGGTAGCGGGGGCCTCTCCTACAATGAGCAGTTCTTC	CASYRGSGGLSYNEQFF
TRBV7-9	TRBD2	TRBJ2-1	-	TGTGCCAGCAGCCCTAGCGGGACCACATCAAGCGATGAGCAGTTCTTC	CASSPSGTTSSDEQFF
TRBV7-2	TRBD1	TRBJ2-1	-	TGTGCCAGCAGCTTCTCGGACAGGGCTGAGCAGTTCTTC	CASSFSDRAEQFF
TRBV9	-	TRBJ1-3	-	TGTGCCAGCAGGCCCCAGGCTGGAAACACCATATATTTT	CASRPQAGNTIYF
TRBV9	TRBD2	TRBJ2-3	-	TGTGCCAGCAGCCGGACTAGCGGGGGAGTAGATACGCAGTATTTT	CASSRTSGGVDTQYF
TRBV10-1	-	TRBJ2-7	-	TGCGCCAGCAGTGCAGGCAGCAGATACGAGCAGTACTTC	CASSAGSRYEQYF
TRBV6-1	-	TRBJ2-5	-	TGTGCCAGCAGTGACGGTGTCGGAGGGGTTTCGACCCAGTACTTC	CASSDGVGGVSTQYF
TRBV5-1	TRBD2	TRBJ2-7	-	TGCGCCAGCAGCGTTAGCGGGGGAATCTACGAGCAGTACTTC	CASSVSGGIYEQYF
TRBV7-2	TRBD1	TRBJ1-3	-	TGTGCCAGCAGCTTAGAGACAGGGCCCTACTCTGGAAACACCATATATTTT	CASSLETGPYSGNTIYF
TRBV1	-	TRBJ2-7	-	TGCACCAGCAGCCAAGACCGACGGACCCACCCCTACGAGCAGTACTTC	CTSSQDRRTHPYEQYF
TRBV7-2	TRBD2	TRBJ2-2	-	TGTGCCAGTACTAGCGGGGGGGCCGTAGCCGGGGAGCTGTTTTTT	CASTSGGAVAGELFF
TRBV5-1	-	TRBJ1-6	-	TGCGCCAGCAGCTTAGCTGGGTATAATTCACCCCTCCACTTT	CASSLAGYNSPLHF
TRBV5-1	TRBD2	TRBJ2-2	-	TGCGCCAGCAGCAGGGAGGGCACCGGGGAGCTGTTTTTT	CASSREGTGELFF
TRBV5-6	TRBD2	TRBJ2-3	-	TGTGCCAGCAGCACTTCGGGTAGCGGGGGGGCAGATACGCAGTATTTT	CASSTSGSGGADTQYF
TRBV23-1	-	TRBJ1-1	-	TGCGCCAGCAGTCAATCTAAGACCCCGGGACCGACCTATGAAGCTTTCTTT	CASSQSKTPGPTYEAFF
TRBV6-1	TRBD1	TRBJ1-6	-	TGTGCCAGCAGTGAAACGGGACAGGGGGCTATCTATAATTCACCCCTCCACTTT	CASSETGQGAIYNSPLHF
TRBV19	-	TRBJ1-6	-	TGTGGAACAAAACGGCAATATAATTCACCCCTCCACTTT	CGTKRQYNSPLHF
TRBV3-1/TRBV3-2	-	TRBJ1-2	-	TGTGCCAGCAGCCAAGATCCCCAGGGCAACTATGGCTACACCTTC	CASSQDPQGNYGYTF
TRBV5-1	-	TRBJ2-2	-	TGCGCCAGCAGCTGGGGACCGAGTGACTCCGGGGAGCTGTTTTTT	CASSWGPSDSGELFF